This T cell receptor (beta chain) was sequenced for a study of blood T cell repertoires in COVID-19. The wider study: T cells, B-cell-depleted T cells, or PBMCs provided the cDNA or gDNA that served as material.

The CDR3 has 15 residues. Trimming shortened V by 0 bases and J by 6 bases, and 12 bases separated the two germline ends. From germline, CDR1 is SGHDT and CDR2 YYEEEE. This study enrolled people aged about 18 to 100 from roughly 24 US geographic areas. What the recovered Cohort 3 donors had was two negative PCRs, clearance, or symptom resolution. Original processing methods: Counts of nucleated cells, estimated from reference gene primer amplification, were obtained. This table comes from immunoSEQ multiplex PCR, and its TCRdb copy is limited to in-frame clones, with some not included. That table supplies the V and J calls and clone size; D and trimming were determined from the DNA. The sample lists 310,000 or so clones; approximately 90% were seen once.

The sample taken for sequencing was PBMCs or T cells enriched from blood (not recorded which). The V and J genes are TRBV5-6 and TRBJ2-2, with unresolved D. The receptor was isolated from a woman between 18 and 30 years old who had recovered from COVID-19. The CDR3 sequence is CASSLGASASGELFF. In nucleotides, the CDR3 is TGTGCCAGCAGCTTGGGAGCGTCAGCGTCCGGGGAGCTGTTTTTT.